These T cell receptor beta chains were read from a single sample in a study of early T cells in non-severe SARS-CoV-2 infection. TCRdb itself ran the 5' RACE reads through MiXCR, one entry per CDR3 protein. The sample lists about 60,000 distinct CDR3 sequences, under 10% occurring once. Sequencing was carried out using whole blood. The source is an adult who was a healthcare worker with PCR-confirmed SARS-CoV-2 infection or an uninfected control (not recorded which). Both conserved end residues are part of each CDR3. A D gene is named only where the DNA matches it firmly. A clone size is listed for some rows: how often the clone was seen (once, few, many), or a class if it is expanded.

>TRBJ2-1|-|few|TRBV11-3
CASSLGASLQWGQFF
TGTGCCAGCAGCTTAGGGGCTAGCTTGCAATGGGGGCAGTTCTTC
>TRBJ2-1|TRBD2|many|TRBV20-1
CSAMSTSGNLYNEQFF
TGCAGTGCTATGTCGACTAGCGGGAACCTCTACAATGAGCAGTTCTTC
>TRBJ2-5|TRBD2|many|TRBV3-1
CASSPGRTSGMAGETQYF
TGTGCCAGCAGCCCAGGAAGGACTAGCGGGATGGCGGGGGAGACCCAGTACTTC
>TRBJ1-4|-|many|TRBV7-2
CASSLGRVHEKLFF
TGTGCCAGCAGCTTGGGCAGGGTCCATGAAAAACTGTTTTTT
>TRBJ2-2|-|many|TRBV27
CASSLQGAPGELFF
TGTGCCAGCAGTTTACAGGGCGCGCCCGGGGAGCTGTTTTTT
>TRBJ2-1|TRBD2|many|TRBV10-3
CAIGTSGGLDEQFF
TGTGCCATCGGGACTAGCGGGGGCTTGGATGAGCAGTTCTTC
>TRBJ1-6|-|many|TRBV20-1
CSGATDEGSPLHF
TGCAGTGGTGCGACGGACGAGGGGTCACCCCTCCACTTT
>TRBJ2-2|TRBD2|many|TRBV6-2/TRBV6-3
CASSYGGREGRTGELFF
TGTGCCAGCAGTTACGGTGGTCGGGAGGGCCGGACCGGGGAGCTGTTTTTT
>TRBJ2-7|-|once|TRBV7-2
CASSPGRGGEQYF
TGTGCCAGCAGCCCCGGACGAGGGGGCGAGCAGTACTTC
>TRBJ2-1|TRBD1|few|TRBV10-3
CAISRDRNEQFF
TGTGCCATCAGCCGGGACAGAAATGAGCAGTTCTTC
>TRBJ2-7|TRBD2|few|TRBV11-3
CASTEGRIGGRAWEQYF
TGTGCCAGCACCGAAGGTCGAATAGGCGGGAGGGCCTGGGAGCAGTACTTC
>TRBJ2-3|TRBD2|many|TRBV6-2/TRBV6-3
CASLRAAGGRNTQYF
TGTGCCAGCCTGAGAGCGGCGGGAGGAAGGAATACGCAGTATTTT
>TRBJ1-1|-|many|TRBV12-3/TRBV12-4
CASSPQPMNTEAFF
TGTGCCAGCAGTCCACAGCCTATGAACACTGAAGCTTTCTTT
>TRBJ2-3|TRBD2|few|TRBV20-1
CSARGTSGTDTQYF
TGCAGTGCTAGAGGGACTAGCGGGACAGATACGCAGTATTTT
>TRBJ2-7|-|few|TRBV7-9
CASSFRDGVSYEQYF
TGTGCCAGCAGCTTCCGGGACGGAGTCTCCTACGAGCAGTACTTC
>TRBJ1-5|-|-|TRBV6-6
CASSSLRVQPQHF
TGTGCCAGCAGTTCTTTGCGAGTACAGCCCCAGCATTTT
>TRBJ2-3|-|-|TRBV7-8
CASSLRPGLSTDTQYF
TGTGCCAGCAGCTTACGACCGGGCCTTAGCACAGATACGCAGTATTTT
>TRBJ2-1|TRBD2|few|TRBV7-3
CASSQLAGAHNEQFF
TGTGCCAGCAGTCAACTAGCGGGAGCCCACAATGAGCAGTTCTTC
>TRBJ2-2|TRBD1|few|TRBV4-1
CASSLEAGGNTGELFF
TGCGCCAGCAGCCTTGAAGCAGGGGGCAACACCGGGGAGCTGTTTTTT
>TRBJ1-3|TRBD1|few|TRBV13
CASTDRDFSGNTIYF
TGTGCCAGTACCGACAGGGATTTCTCTGGAAACACCATATATTTT
>TRBJ2-1|TRBD2|few|TRBV20-1
CSAYGRGDWYNEQFF
TGCAGTGCATACGGACGGGGGGACTGGTACAATGAGCAGTTCTTC
>TRBJ1-6|-|many|TRBV4-1
CASSQGRGLIGSPLHF
TGCGCCAGCAGCCAAGGACGGGGCCTTATCGGTTCACCCCTCCACTTT
>TRBJ2-3|-|few|TRBV11-2
CASSLGTTLTDTQYF
TGTGCCAGCAGCTTAGGGACAACTCTCACAGATACGCAGTATTTT
>TRBJ1-4|-|many|TRBV7-2
CASSFTRDEKLFF
TGTGCCAGCAGCTTTACCAGGGACGAAAAACTGTTTTTT
>TRBJ2-7|-|many|TRBV4-2
CASSQDRGRGNEQYF
TGTGCCAGCAGCCAAGATCGGGGGAGAGGAAACGAGCAGTACTTC
>TRBJ2-2|-|many|TRBV20-1
CSASGQRPGELFF
TGCAGTGCCTCCGGACAGAGGCCCGGGGAGCTGTTTTTT
>TRBJ2-2|-|many|TRBV7-2
CASSRGTSNTGELFF
TGTGCCAGCAGCCGTGGGACTTCGAACACCGGGGAGCTGTTTTTT
>TRBJ2-1|TRBD2|-|TRBV7-2
CASSLNPLAGLEQFF
TGTGCCAGCAGCTTAAATCCACTAGCGGGACTTGAGCAGTTCTTC
>TRBJ2-5|TRBD2|many|TRBV11-2
CASSFNVRETETQYF
TGTGCCAGCAGCTTTAATGTGCGGGAGACGGAGACCCAGTACTTC
>TRBJ1-1|-|many|TRBV20-1
CSARLQGSTTEAFF
TGCAGTGCTCGCCTACAGGGAAGCACCACTGAAGCTTTCTTT
>TRBJ2-7|TRBD1|many|TRBV5-5
CASSPGTGHLQIF
TGTGCCAGCAGCCCCGGGACAGGACACCTTCAAATCTTC
>TRBJ2-2|-|-|TRBV7-8
CASSLGIVGVGNTGELFF
TGTGCCAGCAGCTTAGGAATTGTCGGGGTGGGGAACACCGGGGAGCTGTTTTTT
>TRBJ2-3|-|-|TRBV7-2
CASSHGGNTDTQYF
TGTGCCAGCAGCCATGGGGGGAACACAGATACGCAGTATTTT
>TRBJ1-5|TRBD1|few|TRBV20-1
CSVAQGAGDQPQHF
TGCAGTGTGGCACAGGGGGCTGGGGATCAGCCCCAGCATTTT
>TRBJ1-2|TRBD1|-|TRBV12-3/TRBV12-4
CASSLNRGGYTF
TGTGCCAGCAGTTTGAACAGGGGTGGCTACACCTTC
>TRBJ1-4|-|-|TRBV20-1
CSAREGALEKLFF
TGCAGTGCTAGAGAGGGGGCGCTGGAAAAACTGTTTTTT
>TRBJ2-1|TRBD2|many|TRBV6-6
CASSYSIGPGLAGGPGFNEQFF
TGTGCCAGCAGTTACTCGATAGGTCCGGGACTAGCGGGAGGGCCGGGGTTCAATGAGCAGTTCTTC
>TRBJ2-3|-|many|TRBV19
CASSPGSTDTQYF
TGTGCCAGCAGTCCCGGGAGTACAGATACGCAGTATTTT
>TRBJ2-4|-|-|TRBV11-2
CASSLGWGSGDIQYF
TGTGCCAGCAGCTTAGGATGGGGGTCCGGGGACATTCAGTACTTC
>TRBJ1-5|TRBD1|many|TRBV6-1
CASSEGQGGSNQPQHF
TGTGCCAGCAGTGAAGGACAGGGGGGCAGCAATCAGCCCCAGCATTTT
>TRBJ1-1|-|few|TRBV5-4
CASSPPRAGGDTEAFF
TGTGCCAGCAGCCCCCCGCGGGCAGGCGGGGACACTGAAGCTTTCTTT
>TRBJ1-2|-|-|TRBV7-8
CASSRRPEQDGYTF
TGTGCCAGCAGCCGACGACCCGAGCAGGATGGCTACACCTTC
>TRBJ2-7|-|-|TRBV21-1
CASSLPSPRERYEQYF
TGTGCCAGCAGCCTCCCAAGCCCCAGGGAACGCTACGAGCAGTACTTC
>TRBJ2-5|-|many|TRBV20-1
CSARDPAGLQETQYF
TGCAGTGCTAGAGATCCCGCCGGATTGCAAGAGACCCAGTACTTC
>TRBJ2-1|-|many|TRBV29-1
CSVDTDNEQFF
TGCAGCGTTGATACAGACAATGAGCAGTTCTTC
>TRBJ2-7|TRBD1|many|TRBV18
CASSRDRGSYEQYF
TGTGCCAGCTCACGAGACAGGGGCTCCTACGAGCAGTACTTC
>TRBJ2-1|TRBD2|-|TRBV9
CASSPQGLAGGYEQFF
TGTGCCAGCAGCCCTCAAGGGCTAGCGGGAGGCTATGAGCAGTTCTTC
>TRBJ1-5|-|few|TRBV6-1
CASSDDSRRHF
TGTGCCAGCAGTGATGACAGCCGCCGACATTTT
>TRBJ1-4|-|-|TRBV6-5
CASSYSTIGGEKLFF
TGTGCCAGCAGTTACTCGACGATTGGAGGTGAAAAACTGTTTTTT
>TRBJ2-1|TRBD2|many|TRBV7-9
CASSPSSGSSGRHEQFF
TGTGCCAGCAGCCCATCCTCCGGATCTAGCGGGAGACATGAGCAGTTCTTC
>TRBJ2-7|TRBD2|few|TRBV18
CASSAPGLAGAYEQYF
TGTGCCAGCTCGGCGCCTGGACTAGCGGGAGCGTACGAGCAGTACTTC
>TRBJ1-1|-|few|TRBV30
CAWSVLGGSSNTEAFF
TGTGCCTGGAGTGTACTTGGAGGCAGTTCGAACACTGAAGCTTTCTTT
>TRBJ1-2|TRBD1|few|TRBV20-1
CSAGQGDNYGYTF
TGCAGTGCGGGGCAGGGGGATAACTATGGCTACACCTTC
>TRBJ1-1|TRBD1|-|TRBV12-3/TRBV12-4
CASSPRGGGNTEAFF
TGTGCCAGCAGTCCCAGAGGGGGCGGGAACACTGAAGCTTTCTTT
>TRBJ1-5|-|many|TRBV7-2
CASSSPGINQPQHF
TGTGCCAGCAGCTCTCCGGGGATTAATCAGCCCCAGCATTTT